This T cell receptor (beta chain) was sequenced for a study of glioma-infiltrating T cells. Turning to this clonotype: Its antigen is as yet unknown.

The CDR3 length is 11 residues. Germline CDR1 reads DFQATT; CDR2 reads SNEGSKA (reference sequence). V was clipped by 5 bases and J by 9 bases, with 11 bases between them. Study observations and caveats: Very few CDR3 sequences were shared between tissue and blood. Above-expected tissue-blood divergence occurred in all gliomas, most in low-grade ones.

Amplification of TCR alpha and beta CDR3 regions from RNA used iRepertoire nested multiplex PCR. One-step reverse transcription and amplification started from around 100-400 ng of tissue mRNA or PBMC total RNA. Each CDR3 protein is one row after TCRdb ran MiXCR on the multiplex PCR reads. Here the sample spans some 180,000 distinct CDR3 sequences, over 30% being singletons. The specimen was glioma tissue, nonneoplastic brain tissue, or PBMCs (not recorded which). The receptor was isolated from a human donor with low-grade glioma or glioblastoma, undergoing nonglioma brain surgery, or in good health (not recorded which). The J gene is TRBJ1-5, the V gene TRBV20-1; perhaps TRBD1 as D (5 bases). CDR3 DNA sequence: TGCAGTGCTGCAGGGAGAGCGCCCCAGCATTTT. This gives the protein CSAAGRAPQHF.